The 30 T cell receptor beta chains below all came from one sample that was sequenced in a study of PD-L1 blockade in urothelial cancer. The assay was immunoSEQ multiplex PCR, and TCRdb's table has in-frame clones only and misses some. This table has about 52,000 clones, approximately 77% appearing once. This sample's time point: pretreatment peripheral blood. The sample here was PBMCs, taken around atezolizumab (anti-PD-L1) treatment. The receptors stem from a man aged 65 to 79 with urothelial cancer.

The chain recombines TRBV28 with TRBJ1-3, with TRBD1 identical over 7 bases. This CDR3 has 14 residues. Germline CDR1 reads MDHEN; CDR2 reads SYDVKM. Trimming took 6 bases from V and 2 from J; bases not matched to a gene: 4. The CDR3 bases are TGTGCCAGCAGCTCGGGACAGACTGGAAACACCATATATTTT. Protein product: CASSSGQTGNTIYF.

The chain links TRBV4-1 to TRBJ1-4, with D possibly matching TRBD1 (5 bases). Per germline, CDR1 MGHRA and CDR2 YSYEKL. Between the trimmed V and J ends, which lost 11 bases and 7 bases, there was a span of 17 bases. The CDR3 spans 13 residues. In nucleotides, the CDR3 is TGCGCCGCGGCGTGGGGCGTCGGTGAAAAACTGTTTTTT. It is translated as CAAAWGVGEKLFF.

Here the CDR3 reads CASRPGGSSNQPQHF. The CDR3 bases are TGTGCCAGCAGGCCAGGGGGAAGTAGCAATCAGCCCCAGCATTTT. The V call is TRBV6-5, the J call TRBJ1-5; 7 bases align to TRBD1. Per germline, CDR1 MNHEY and CDR2 SVGAGI. V dropped 6 bases and J dropped 0; count of bases not matched to a gene: 5. The CDR3 is 15 amino acids.

Only a few counts were recorded for this clone. The chain links TRBV6-1 to TRBJ2-2, with 9 bases aligning to TRBD1. This CDR3 contains 14 residues. Losses at the gene ends were 8 bases for V and 2 bases for J; bases not matched to a gene: 3. Germline lookup yields CDR1 MNHNS and CDR2 SASEGT. CDR3 protein: CASGTGPNTGELFF. The CDR3 nucleotides are TGTGCCAGCGGGACAGGGCCTAACACCGGGGAGCTGTTTTTT.

In the case of this clone: The same CDR3 can be traced to other DNA sequences in this sample. The rearrangement links TRBV7-2 to TRBJ2-7; D might be TRBD1 (6 bases). Trimming took off 3 bases at V and 4 bases at J, with 13 bases between the two ends. The CDR3 is 14 amino acids. Germline V gene data show CDR1 as SGHTA and CDR2 as FQGNSA. The CDR3 DNA sequence: TGTGCCAGCAGCTTCGGGACACGTACATACGAGCAGTACTTC. It is translated as CASSFGTRTYEQYF.

The chain has TRBV19 and TRBJ2-7; 7 bases fit TRBD2. V shed 3 bases and J 1 base; nucleotides not matched to a gene: 6. From germline, CDR1 is LNHDA and CDR2 SQIVND (reference sequence). This CDR3 has 15 residues. The CDR3 bases are TGTGCCAGTAGTATCTCCGCGGGGGAGTCCTACGAGCAGTACTTC. Its protein product is CASSISAGESYEQYF.

The chain combines TRBV9 with TRBJ2-5, with 7 bases fitting TRBD1. V gave up 0 bases and J gave up 7 bases; unmatched junction bases: 9. Germline V gene data show CDR1 as SGDLS and CDR2 as YYNGEE. This CDR3 is 15 amino acids long. CDR3 sequence (DNA): TGTGCCAGCAGCGTAGGGGGACAGTCCCTGGGGACCCAGTACTTC. It is translated as CASSVGGQSLGTQYF.

The chain carries TRBV6-1 and TRBJ2-7, with D possibly TRBD2 on 6 matching bases. Germline V gene lookup returns CDR1 MNHNS and CDR2 SASEGT. The V and J ends lost 6 bases and 3 bases respectively, with 9 bases between them. This CDR3 comprises 12 residues. The CDR3 spells CASRGGDYEQYF. In DNA, the CDR3 is TGTGCCAGCAGGGGCGGGGACTACGAGCAGTACTTC.

This clone was seen once. The chain employs TRBV7-2 and TRBJ2-7; the match to TRBD2 covers 8 bases. This CDR3 region has 15 residues. CDR1 SGHTA and CDR2 FQGNSA come from the germline V gene. J gave up 4 bases and V 2 bases, and 7 bases lay outside the gene matches. The CDR3, as DNA: TGTGCCAGCAGCTTACGGAGCGGGAGTGAATACGAGCAGTACTTC. The encoded protein is CASSLRSGSEYEQYF.

The chain is built from TRBV5-1 and TRBJ2-1; the match to TRBD2 covers 14 bases. CDR3 length: 20 residues. CDR1 SGHRS and CDR2 YFSETQ come from the germline V gene. J lost 2 bases, V lost 0 bases, and 10 bases had no gene match. The CDR3 bases are TGCGCCAGCAGCTTGGATCTTGGACTAGCGGGAGGACTGGCCTACAATGAGCAGTTCTTC. Residues: CASSLDLGLAGGLAYNEQFF.

The chain couples TRBV5-1 to TRBJ2-5, with 10 bases matching TRBD1. The ends lost 4 bases at V and 0 bases at J; junction bases unmatched: 3. CDR1 and CDR2 from the germline V gene are SGHRS and YFSETQ. The CDR3 loop spans 15 amino acids. CDR3 protein: CASSPGQGHQETQYF. CDR3 DNA sequence: TGCGCCAGCAGCCCGGGACAGGGGCACCAAGAGACCCAGTACTTC.

The chain links TRBV7-2 to TRBJ1-1; no reliable D call. V was clipped by 5 bases and J by 0 bases, with 10 bases between them. Germline lookup yields CDR1 SGHTA and CDR2 FQGNSA. The CDR3 contains 14 residues. CDR3 in DNA: TGTGCCAGCAGCCCCGGCGGGTTGAACACTGAAGCTTTCTTT. It specifies CASSPGGLNTEAFF.

The chain is built from TRBV5-1 and TRBJ2-1; TRBD2 matches at 7 bases. CDR1 SGHRS and CDR2 YFSETQ come from the germline V gene. This CDR3 spans 15 amino acids. Germline trimming cut 0 bases from V and 6 bases from J; bases unmatched to any gene: 6. The DNA of the CDR3 is TGCGCCAGCAGCTTGGAAACCAAGCGGGGCAATGAGCAGTTCTTC. Encoded protein: CASSLETKRGNEQFF.

This clone showed up just once. V is TRBV15 and J is TRBJ2-6; D perhaps matches TRBD2 (6 bases). The CDR3 totals 16 residues. The germline gives CDR1 LNHNV, CDR2 YYDKDF (reference sequence). Trimming cost V 0 bases and J 4 bases, with 10 bases left between them. In DNA form, the CDR3 reads TGTGCCACCAGCAGAGAGGAGGGAGCCGGGGCCAACGTCCTGACTTTC. Its translation is CATSREEGAGANVLTF.

The table lists this clone with a few counts. The chain recombines TRBV5-1 with TRBJ2-1, with 9 bases aligning to TRBD1. The CDR3 runs 15 residues. CDR1 and CDR2 from the germline V gene are SGHRS and YFSETQ. V was clipped by 4 bases and J by 6 bases; unmatched bases: 8. This CDR3 is CASSRGTGGRNEQFF. CDR3 coding DNA: TGCGCCAGCAGCCGCGGCACAGGGGGCCGCAATGAGCAGTTCTTC.

The J gene is TRBJ1-2, the V gene TRBV2, with 8 bases matching TRBD1. CDR1 and CDR2 (germline): SNHLY, FYNNEI. CDR3 size: 14 residues. Losses at the gene ends were 7 bases for V and 8 bases for J; bases not matched to a gene: 12. The chain's CDR3 is CASTASTGGRGYTF. The CDR3 region has the DNA TGTGCCAGCACAGCTTCTACAGGGGGACGGGGCTACACCTTC.

This chain uses TRBV2 with TRBJ2-7; no definite D call. Trimming cost V 9 bases and J 5 bases, with 14 bases left between them. CDR3 length equals 12 residues. Germline lookup yields CDR1 SNHLY and CDR2 FYNNEI. The CDR3 DNA sequence: TGTGCCAGTACTACCCGGAAGAACGAGCAGTACTTC. Its translation: CASTTRKNEQYF.

This clone was observed a single time. This chain connects TRBV6-1 to TRBJ1-5; D is unresolved. Between the trimmed V and J ends, which lost 8 bases and 3 bases, there was a span of 17 bases. This CDR3 spans 15 amino acids. Germline CDR1 reads MNHNS; CDR2 reads SASEGT. CDR3 in DNA: TGTGCCAGCGGGAAAAGAGGGCCCCTCAATCAGCCCCAGCATTTT. Protein: CASGKRGPLNQPQHF.

V is TRBV5-4 and J is TRBJ2-3; 13 bases are a match to TRBD2. V trimming: 1 base; J trimming: 2 bases; junction bases outside the gene matches: 4. The CDR3 is made up of 17 amino acids. CDR1 and CDR2 from the germline V gene are SGHNT and YYREEE (reference sequence). CDR3 DNA: TGTGCCAGCAGCTTGAGACTAGCGGGGGGATCCACAGATACGCAGTATTTT. Protein: CASSLRLAGGSTDTQYF.

CDR3 sequence reads: CASSLGRGTSSTDTQYF. In DNA form, the CDR3 reads TGTGCCAGCAGCTTAGGACGGGGAACTTCTAGCACAGATACGCAGTATTTT. This chain connects TRBV7-2 to TRBJ2-3; a weak D match, TRBD2 (5 bases). The germline CDR1 and CDR2 sequences are SGHTA and FQGNSA. This CDR3 has 17 residues. V lost 1 base, J lost 0 bases, and 14 bases lay in between.

The V call is TRBV10-1, the J call TRBJ1-5; tentatively, D is TRBD1 (6 bases). CDR1 WNHNN and CDR2 SYGVQD come from the germline V gene (reference sequence). The CDR3 spans 14 residues. Trimming shortened V by 8 bases and J by 6 bases, and 17 bases separated the two germline ends. CDR3 amino acids: CASQRIGGFQPQHF. The CDR3 DNA sequence: TGCGCCAGCCAGAGGATAGGGGGTTTTCAGCCCCAGCATTTT.

The V and J genes are TRBV5-5 and TRBJ2-1, with TRBD2 matching 11 bases. This CDR3 spans 16 amino acids. In germline, CDR1 is SGHKS, CDR2 YYEKEE (reference sequence). V was pared by 3 bases and J by 4 bases, with 6 bases of the junction left unmatched. The CDR3 region is CASSSTGTSGYNEQFF. The CDR3 DNA reads as TGTGCCAGCAGCTCGACCGGGACTAGCGGTTACAATGAGCAGTTCTTC.

CDR3 residues: CASSLQGLDGYTF. The DNA for the CDR3 is TGTGCCAGCAGCTTGCAGGGGCTGGACGGCTACACCTTC. The genes are TRBV5-5 and TRBJ1-2, with D possibly matching TRBD1 (6 bases). CDR1 SGHKS and CDR2 YYEKEE come from the germline V gene (reference sequence). Trimming removed 1 base at V and 8 bases at J, with 12 bases between. The CDR3 spans 13 residues.

The V gene is TRBV7-2, the J gene TRBJ1-4; TRBD1 might be the D (6 bases). Trimming shortened V by 2 bases and J by 0 bases, and 7 bases separated the two germline ends. This CDR3 is 15 amino acids long. CDR1 and CDR2 from the germline V gene are SGHTA and FQGNSA. The CDR3 region is CASSLQGTTNEKLFF. The CDR3 nucleotides are TGTGCCAGCAGCTTACAGGGGACAACTAATGAAAAACTGTTTTTT.

V usage is TRBV11-3 and J usage is TRBJ1-1; D not certain. The CDR3 has 15 residues. V was cut by 0 bases and J by 2 bases, with 10 bases left in between. The germline CDR1 and CDR2 sequences are SGHNT and YENEEA. The CDR3 DNA is TGTGCCAGCAGCTTAGATTCAGGAATTAACACTGAAGCTTTCTTT. Its translation is CASSLDSGINTEAFF.

V and J are TRBV6-1 and TRBJ1-5; TRBD1 might be the D (6 bases). The ends were cut back, 2 bases at V and 1 base at J, with 9 bases in the middle. Germline-derived CDR1 and CDR2 are MNHNS and SASEGT. CDR3 length equals 15 residues. CDR3 loop: CASSEFTGSNQPQHF. In DNA, the CDR3 is TGTGCCAGCAGTGAATTTACAGGGAGCAATCAGCCCCAGCATTTT.

The CDR3 protein is CASSFESDLRLYEQYF. In nucleotides, the CDR3 is TGTGCCAGCAGCTTCGAAAGCGACCTCCGTCTCTACGAGCAGTACTTC. J is TRBJ2-7 and V is TRBV7-6, with unresolved D. Per germline, CDR1 SGHVS and CDR2 FNYEAQ. V lost 3 bases to trimming and J lost 3 bases, with 18 bases between them. The CDR3 has 16 residues.

V is TRBV28 and J is TRBJ2-7, with 7 bases that match TRBD2. CDR1 MDHEN and CDR2 SYDVKM come from the germline V gene. The CDR3 runs 15 residues. V lost 3 bases to trimming and J lost 4 bases; unmatched junction nucleotides: 9. CDR3 loop: CASSFTGLTSYEQYF. CDR3 in DNA: TGTGCCAGCAGTTTCACGGGACTAACCTCTTACGAGCAGTACTTC. The full variable domain, rest sourced from reference TRBV28 and TRBJ2-7, is DVKVTQSSRYLVKRTGEKVFLECVQDMDHENMFWYRQDPGLGLRLIYFSYDVKMKEKGDIPEGYSVSREKKERFSLILESASTNQTSMYLCASSFTGLTSYEQYFGPGTRLTVT.

This clone was detected once. The chain uses TRBV14 and TRBJ2-3, with 9 positions matching TRBD2. The CDR3 spans 17 residues. The V segment lost 5 bases and the J segment 4 bases; nucleotides outside the gene matches: 13. Germline CDR1 SGHDN, CDR2 FVKESK. The CDR3 coding sequence is TGTGCCAGCAGCGCTAAAAAGACTAGCGGAGGAGCAGATACGCAGTATTTT. As protein: CASSAKKTSGGADTQYF.

This clone was found many times. The V call is TRBV29-1, the J call TRBJ1-1; no clear D gene. The germline V and J ends were trimmed by 6 bases and 2 bases, with 13 bases remaining between them. CDR1 is SQVTM, CDR2 ANQGSEA, per germline. CDR3 length: 13 amino acids. The CDR3, as DNA: TGCAGCGTGCCTACCACCTCCAACACTGAAGCTTTCTTT. Its protein product is CSVPTTSNTEAFF.